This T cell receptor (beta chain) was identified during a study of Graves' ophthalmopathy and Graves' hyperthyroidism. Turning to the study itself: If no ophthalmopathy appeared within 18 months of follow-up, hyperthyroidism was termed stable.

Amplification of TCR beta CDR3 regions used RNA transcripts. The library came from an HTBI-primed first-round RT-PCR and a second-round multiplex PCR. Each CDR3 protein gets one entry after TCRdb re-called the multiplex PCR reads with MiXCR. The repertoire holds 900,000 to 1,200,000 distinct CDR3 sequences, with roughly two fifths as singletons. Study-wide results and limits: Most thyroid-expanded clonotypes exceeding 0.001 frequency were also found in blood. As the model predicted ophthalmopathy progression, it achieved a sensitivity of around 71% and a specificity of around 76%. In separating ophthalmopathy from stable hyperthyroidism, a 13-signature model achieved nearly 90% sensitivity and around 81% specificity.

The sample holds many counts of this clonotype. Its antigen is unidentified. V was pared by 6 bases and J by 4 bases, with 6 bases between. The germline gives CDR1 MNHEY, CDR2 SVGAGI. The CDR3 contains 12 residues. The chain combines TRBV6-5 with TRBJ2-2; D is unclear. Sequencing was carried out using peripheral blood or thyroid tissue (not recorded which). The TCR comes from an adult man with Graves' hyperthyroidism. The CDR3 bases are TGTGCCAGCAGCTACAGCACCGGGGAGCTGTTTTTT. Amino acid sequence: CASSYSTGELFF.